These 17 T cell receptor beta chains share one sample of origin, sequenced in a study of technical replicates of blood from a few donors. The assay was immunoSEQ multiplex PCR, and TCRdb's table has in-frame clones only and misses some. The sample shows 80,000 to 95,000 clones, approximately 96% of them seen only once. Sequencing was performed on T cells isolated from PBMCs. These receptors were collected from a human donor in good health.

J is TRBJ2-3 and V is TRBV9; 7 nucleotides agree with TRBD1. Germline assignment: CDR1 SGDLS and CDR2 YYNGEE. V was clipped by 0 bases and J by 4 bases; unmatched bases: 2. This CDR3 has 14 amino acids. The CDR3 region is CASSVGQGADTQYF. The CDR3, as DNA: TGTGCCAGCAGCGTAGGCCAGGGGGCAGATACGCAGTATTTT.

The rearrangement joins TRBV29-1 to TRBJ2-1; 10 positions agree with TRBD1. Germline lookup yields CDR1 SQVTM and CDR2 ANQGSEA. There are 17 residues in the CDR3. The V and J ends lost 5 bases and 1 base, in that order; junction bases with no gene match: 11. CDR3 protein: CSVHKRGTGVSYNEQFF. The CDR3 DNA sequence: TGCAGCGTTCACAAGAGGGGGACAGGGGTATCCTACAATGAGCAGTTCTTC.

The J gene is TRBJ1-1, the V gene TRBV7-3; no firm D call. CDR3 size: 13 residues. CDR1 and CDR2 from the germline V gene are SGHTA and FQGTGA. V shed 2 bases and J shed 4 bases, with 8 bases lying between them. The CDR3 reads CASSLERFTEAFF. CDR3 bases: TGTGCCAGCAGCTTAGAGCGGTTCACTGAAGCTTTCTTT.

V usage is TRBV7-6 and J usage is TRBJ1-1, with D possibly TRBD1 on 5 matching bases. Looked up from germline, CDR1 is SGHVS and CDR2 is FNYEAQ. The CDR3 spans 15 residues. V was clipped by 0 bases and J by 5 bases, with 13 bases between them. In DNA, the CDR3 is TGTGCCAGCAGCTTAGCTGTGGGGCGGGGGACTGAAGCTTTCTTT. This translates into CASSLAVGRGTEAFF.

This clone was seen once. This rearrangement joins TRBV5-1 to TRBJ2-7; TRBD2 matches 10 bases. CDR1 and CDR2 (germline): SGHRS, YFSETQ. The CDR3 length is 15 residues. With 2 bases clipped from V and 7 bases from J, the junction kept 9 bases outside the gene matches. CDR3 in DNA: TGCGCCAGCAGCTTCTCTAGCGGGAGAATAAAGGAGCAGTACTTC. This translates into CASSFSSGRIKEQYF.

This chain connects TRBV5-4 to TRBJ2-5; TRBD2 agrees at 8 bases. After removal of 0 bases from V and 0 bases from J, the junction contained 4 bases not matched to a gene. This CDR3 has 16 amino acids. Germline V gene data show CDR1 as SGHNT and CDR2 as YYREEE (reference sequence). This CDR3 is CASSLGGSGNQETQYF. The CDR3, as DNA: TGTGCCAGCAGCTTGGGTGGTAGCGGGAACCAAGAGACCCAGTACTTC.

The chain is built from TRBV25-1 and TRBJ2-1; TRBD2 matches at 7 bases. The CDR3 extends over 16 amino acids. Unmatched junction bases numbered 9, after V lost 2 bases and J lost 5 bases. Looked up from germline, CDR1 is MGHDK and CDR2 is SYGVNS. The CDR3 nucleotides read TGTGCCAGCAGTGAAAATCGCGCGGGGGAAGACAATGAGCAGTTCTTC. It translates to CASSENRAGEDNEQFF.

The chain uses TRBV5-4 and TRBJ2-1; 11 bases match TRBD2. The V gene's germline CDR1 is SGHNT and CDR2 YYREEE (reference sequence). Trimming took 3 bases from V and 7 from J; bases not matched to a gene: 12. This CDR3 has 17 residues. CDR3 sequence: CASSYLGSGGARNEQFF. The DNA of the CDR3 is TGTGCCAGCAGCTACCTCGGTAGCGGGGGGGCCAGAAATGAGCAGTTCTTC.

This clone was detected once. The rearrangement uses TRBV2 and TRBJ2-7; D possibly corresponds to TRBD1 (6 bases). The V and J ends lost 6 bases and 3 bases respectively, with 12 bases between them. CDR1 and CDR2 from the germline V gene are SNHLY and FYNNEI. The CDR3 has 13 residues. CDR3 loop: CASRIGGSYEQYF. Written as DNA, the CDR3 is TGTGCCAGCAGGATAGGGGGAAGCTACGAGCAGTACTTC.

J is TRBJ1-5 and V is TRBV19; weak D call: TRBD1 (6 bases). Looked up from germline, CDR1 is LNHDA and CDR2 is SQIVND (reference sequence). This CDR3 has 15 residues. Trimming pared 6 bases from V and 3 bases from J, leaving 15 bases between. The chain's CDR3 is CASSLTGQNNQPQHF. DNA of the CDR3: TGTGCCAGTAGCCTTACTGGACAGAACAATCAGCCCCAGCATTTT.

The genes are TRBV18 and TRBJ1-1, with 9 nucleotides matching TRBD1. Looked up from germline, CDR1 is KGHSH and CDR2 is LQKENI. CDR3 length: 17 residues. V shed 3 bases and J 2 bases; nucleotides not matched to a gene: 10. The CDR3 region has the DNA TGTGCCAGCTCACCGCCGGGACAGGGTGTAGAAAACACTGAAGCTTTCTTT. Translation: CASSPPGQGVENTEAFF.

V gene TRBV7-9 combines with J gene TRBJ1-1; D not certain. The CDR3 contains 15 residues. V was trimmed by 4 bases and J by 1 base, leaving 13 bases between them. CDR1 is SEHNR and CDR2 is FQNEAQ in the germline V gene (reference sequence). CDR3 nucleotide sequence: TGTGCCAGCAGCTCCATCTCTCCGGGGAACACTGAAGCTTTCTTT. It specifies CASSSISPGNTEAFF.

V is TRBV18 and J is TRBJ1-5; the match to TRBD1 covers 8 bases. With 3 bases clipped from V and 6 bases from J, the junction kept 22 bases outside the gene matches. Germline values: CDR1 KGHSH, CDR2 LQKENI. The CDR3 is 20 residues long. This chain's CDR3 is CASSPGQDRVDRSLGQPQHF. The CDR3 nucleotides are TGTGCCAGCTCACCCGGCCAGGACAGGGTCGATCGGAGTTTAGGTCAGCCCCAGCATTTT.

This chain uses TRBV7-9 with TRBJ1-5; TRBD1 matches at 10 bases. Germline values: CDR1 SEHNR, CDR2 FQNEAQ (reference sequence). The CDR3 is 16 amino acids. With 5 bases clipped from V and 4 bases from J, the junction kept 8 bases outside the gene matches. This chain's CDR3 is CASSPGDRGLNQPQHF. The CDR3 bases are TGTGCCAGCAGCCCGGGGGACAGGGGATTGAATCAGCCCCAGCATTTT. The variable domain in full, with the rest retrieved from reference TRBV7-9 and TRBJ1-5, is DTGVSQNPRHKITKRGQNVTFRCDPISEHNRLYWYRQTLGQGPEFLTYFQNEAQLEKSRLLSDRFSAERPKGSFSTLEIQRTEQGDSAMYLCASSPGDRGLNQPQHFGDGTRLSIL.

The V call is TRBV6-5, the J call TRBJ2-3, with 9 bases lining up with TRBD2. Unmatched junction bases numbered 6, after V lost 0 bases and J lost 5 bases. Germline CDR1 and CDR2: MNHEY and SVGAGI. There are 16 residues in the CDR3. The CDR3 coding sequence is TGTGCCAGCAGTTACTCATTAGCGGGAGTTGGAGATACGCAGTATTTT. Its translation is CASSYSLAGVGDTQYF.

The rearrangement joins TRBV7-2 to TRBJ2-1, with D tentatively TRBD2 (5 bases). V was trimmed by 5 bases and J by 12 bases, leaving 17 bases between them. Germline-derived CDR1 and CDR2 are SGHTA and FQGNSA. This CDR3 comprises 13 residues. CDR3 residues: CASSPPGRGRQFF. DNA of the CDR3: TGTGCCAGCAGCCCACCCGGAAGAGGGAGGCAGTTCTTC.

The chain couples TRBV15 to TRBJ2-7; TRBD1 agrees at 11 bases. The junction had 8 bases not matched to a gene; V was cut back by 1 base and J by 9 bases. The CDR3 extends over 15 amino acids. The V gene's germline CDR1 is LNHNV and CDR2 YYDKDF (reference sequence). The CDR3 spells CATSRVLGQGAVQYF. Here the CDR3 DNA reads TGTGCCACCAGCAGAGTCCTTGGACAGGGGGCTGTGCAGTACTTC.